Shown below are 28 T cell receptor beta chains from a single sample sequenced in a study of blood T cell repertoires in COVID-19. TCRdb's table, derived via immunoSEQ multiplex PCR, lists solely in-frame clones and lacks some. The sample has approximately 110,000 clones, more than 70% seen once; the top ten hold about 3%. Material for sequencing was peripheral blood. All receptors come from a woman aged 80 or over with COVID-19, enrolled during active disease.

The rearrangement joins TRBV7-8 to TRBJ1-4, with D unresolved. Germline V gives CDR1 SGHVS, CDR2 FQNEAQ. The CDR3 covers 15 residues. V lost 5 bases, J lost 6 bases, and 16 bases lay in between. This CDR3 is CASSPRSNYYEKLFF. The CDR3 DNA reads TGTGCCAGCAGCCCCCGAAGTAATTACTATGAAAAACTGTTTTTT.

The chain has TRBV6-5 and TRBJ1-2; D may be TRBD1 (5 bases). The germline V gene encodes CDR1 MNHEY and CDR2 SVGAGI. V lost 4 bases, J lost 5 bases, and 11 bases lay in between. CDR3 size: 13 residues. CDR3 loop: CASSSPGFYGYTF. CDR3 coding DNA: TGTGCCAGCAGTTCCCCAGGGTTTTATGGCTACACCTTC.

V and J are TRBV10-3 and TRBJ2-5; 7 nucleotides match TRBD2. The germline gives CDR1 ENHRY, CDR2 SYGVKD. The junction had 5 bases not matched to a gene; V was cut back by 5 bases and J by 5 bases. The CDR3 is 13 residues long. As DNA, the CDR3 is TGTGCCATCAGTTTAGCGGGCGGGGAGACCCAGTACTTC. It translates to CAISLAGGETQYF.

J is TRBJ2-7 and V is TRBV2; 7 positions match TRBD1. Germline lookup yields CDR1 SNHLY and CDR2 FYNNEI. The length of the CDR3 is 14 residues. V lost 7 bases and J lost 0; bases outside the gene matches: 6. The CDR3, as DNA: TGTGCCAGCAAAGGGGACAGAGTCTCCTACGAGCAGTACTTC. Translation: CASKGDRVSYEQYF. Full variable domain (remainder filled in from reference TRBV2 and TRBJ2-7): EPEVTQTPSHQVTQMGQEVILRCVPISNHLYFYWYRQILGQKVEFLVSFYNNEISEKSEIFDDQFSVERPDGSNFTLKIRSTKLEDSAMYFCASKGDRVSYEQYFGPGTRLTVT.

The rearrangement links TRBV15 to TRBJ1-2; D is perhaps TRBD1 (5 bases). The CDR3 has 14 residues. The germline gives CDR1 LNHNV, CDR2 YYDKDF (reference sequence). Trimming stripped 2 bases from V and 5 bases from J, with 12 bases between. The CDR3 region has the DNA TGTGCCACCAGCAGATCCGGGCAGGGTTATGGCTACACCTTC. Translating it yields CATSRSGQGYGYTF.

This chain's CDR3 is CATSDRGSTGELFF. For the CDR3, the DNA is TGTGCCACCAGTGACCGGGGTTCCACCGGGGAGCTGTTTTTT. The rearrangement uses TRBV24-1 and TRBJ2-2; perhaps TRBD2 as D (5 bases). With 4 bases removed from V and 4 bases from J, the gap between germline ends came to 9 bases. The CDR3 extends over 14 amino acids. The germline gives CDR1 KGHDR, CDR2 SFDVKD.

V usage is TRBV10-3 and J usage is TRBJ1-1, with TRBD1 as a possible D gene (5 bases). Germline loops: CDR1 ENHRY, CDR2 SYGVKD. The CDR3 has 14 amino acids. V was pared by 4 bases and J by 0 bases, with 9 bases between. Written as DNA, the CDR3 is TGTGCCATCAGTGGGGGGGAGATGAACACTGAAGCTTTCTTT. This codes for CAISGGEMNTEAFF.

The chain carries TRBV6-1 and TRBJ1-4, with D possibly matching TRBD1 (5 bases). The V gene lost 2 bases and the J gene lost 5 bases, with 12 bases spanning the gap. CDR1 is MNHNS and CDR2 is SASEGT in the germline V gene. The CDR3 contains 15 residues. DNA of the CDR3: TGTGCCAGCAGTGAAAGGGAGGGGAGGAATGAAAAACTGTTTTTT. Protein: CASSEREGRNEKLFF.

The rearrangement joins TRBV4-1 to TRBJ2-7, with a weak D call TRBD2 (6 bases). Germline V gene lookup returns CDR1 MGHRA and CDR2 YSYEKL. The CDR3 is 14 residues long. The ends were cut back, 1 base at V and 5 bases at J, with 12 bases in the middle. The CDR3 DNA reads TGCGCCAGCAGCCAAGGAACGGGAGTTGACGAGCAGTACTTC. Residues: CASSQGTGVDEQYF.

The DNA of the CDR3 is TGTGCCAGTAGTATGGTGGGAGGGAGCTCCTACGAGCAGTACTTC. Encoded protein: CASSMVGGSSYEQYF. The rearrangement joins TRBV19 to TRBJ2-7; TRBD2 matches at 7 bases. The CDR3 runs to 15 residues. The V segment lost 3 bases and the J segment 0 bases; nucleotides outside the gene matches: 5. The germline V gene has CDR1 LNHDA and CDR2 SQIVND (reference sequence).

This clone appeared a few times. V gene TRBV5-4 combines with J gene TRBJ1-1; TRBD1 aligns across 8 bases. Trimming removed 4 bases from V and 6 bases from J; junction bases left unmatched: 8. The CDR3 has 14 residues. Germline CDR1 and CDR2: SGHNT and YYREEE (reference sequence). The CDR3 coding sequence is TGTGCCAGCAGCGCTGGACAGGGCATTGCTGAAGCTTTCTTT. Protein: CASSAGQGIAEAFF.

The rearrangement links TRBV6-6 to TRBJ1-4; D might be TRBD1 (6 bases). The V gene's germline CDR1 is MNHNY and CDR2 SVGAGI (reference sequence). This CDR3 spans 14 amino acids. Trimming removed 2 bases at V and 4 bases at J, with 8 bases between. The CDR3 DNA is TGTGCCAGCAGTTACGGGACAAATAATGAAAAACTGTTTTTT. The encoded protein is CASSYGTNNEKLFF.

The CDR3 sequence is CSVALTAGGRDEQYF. The CDR3 DNA follows: TGCAGCGTTGCTTTAACGGCAGGGGGCCGCGACGAGCAGTACTTC. The gene calls are TRBV29-1 and TRBJ2-7; 8 nucleotides align to TRBD1. V lost 4 bases and J lost 5; bases outside the gene matches: 13. Germline values: CDR1 SQVTM, CDR2 ANQGSEA. The length of the CDR3 is 15 residues.

V is TRBV5-8 and J is TRBJ2-4; D is ambiguous. V was pared by 2 bases and J by 1 base, with 10 bases between. The germline gives CDR1 SGHTS, CDR2 YDEGEE. The CDR3 is 15 residues long. The CDR3 spells CASSFRLGAKNIQYF. CDR3 bases: TGTGCCAGCAGCTTCCGGCTCGGGGCCAAAAACATTCAGTACTTC.

The chain carries TRBV5-1 and TRBJ1-1; 8 positions agree with TRBD1. The CDR3 sequence is 16 residues long. The junction had 10 bases not matched to a gene; V was cut back by 1 base and J by 5 bases. Germline V lookup: CDR1 SGHRS, CDR2 YFSETQ. The CDR3 DNA reads as TGCGCCAGCAGCTTGCGATGGCAGGGGGCGGGAACTGAAGCTTTCTTT. It yields the protein CASSLRWQGAGTEAFF.

The chain employs TRBV5-4 and TRBJ2-7, with 9 bases matching TRBD2. The CDR3 runs to 16 residues. Trimming cost V 0 bases and J 2 bases; bases outside gene matches: 6. Germline assignment: CDR1 SGHNT and CDR2 YYREEE (reference sequence). CDR3 loop: CASSLEGGGRAYEQYF. The CDR3 coding sequence is TGTGCCAGCAGCTTGGAAGGAGGCGGGAGGGCCTACGAGCAGTACTTC.

The genes are TRBV6-5 and TRBJ1-4; 7 bases are a match to TRBD1. CDR1 is MNHEY and CDR2 is SVGAGI in the germline V gene. The CDR3 consists of 15 residues. V was clipped by 4 bases and J by 9 bases; unmatched bases: 11. The CDR3 nucleotides are TGTGCCAGCAGTTCAACGACAGGGCCGGGCAAAAAACTGTTTTTT. This translates into CASSSTTGPGKKLFF.

The genes are TRBV6-5 and TRBJ1-5, with D unclear. Germline V gene data show CDR1 as MNHEY and CDR2 as SVGAGI. CDR3 length equals 14 residues. V was pared by 7 bases and J by 0 bases, with 10 bases between. In DNA form, the CDR3 reads TGTGCCAGCAAGGAGGACGTTAGCAATCAGCCCCAGCATTTT. It codes for CASKEDVSNQPQHF.

V gene TRBV28 combines with J gene TRBJ1-1; no clear D. CDR1 MDHEN and CDR2 SYDVKM come from the germline V gene. This CDR3 is 15 amino acids long. Trimming removed 2 bases at V and 4 bases at J, with 14 bases between. CDR3 residues: CASSLAMSAGTEAFF. The CDR3 bases are TGTGCCAGCAGTTTAGCTATGTCGGCGGGCACTGAAGCTTTCTTT.

This chain connects TRBV28 to TRBJ1-3; D is possibly TRBD1 (5 bases). The V and J ends lost 5 bases and 2 bases respectively, with 7 bases between them. Germline loops: CDR1 MDHEN, CDR2 SYDVKM. This CDR3 contains 13 residues. The CDR3 loop reads CASSPDTGNTIYF. CDR3 nucleotides: TGTGCCAGCAGTCCGGACACTGGAAACACCATATATTTT.

J is TRBJ2-6 and V is TRBV6-5; D is perhaps TRBD2 (6 bases). The CDR3 length is 13 residues. In germline, CDR1 is MNHEY, CDR2 SVGAGI. V was shortened by 6 bases and J by 3 bases, with 6 bases between the two germline ends. CDR3 nucleotide sequence: TGTGCCAGCAGGGGAGGTGGGGCCAACGTCCTGACTTTC. It specifies CASRGGGANVLTF.

The V and J genes are TRBV19 and TRBJ1-6; perhaps TRBD1 as D (5 bases). The V gene's germline CDR1 is LNHDA and CDR2 SQIVND (reference sequence). This CDR3 is built from 15 residues. V dropped 6 bases and J dropped 9 bases, with 18 bases sitting between them. The DNA for the CDR3 is TGTGCCAGTAGACATACCGGGACTTTTGGTTCACCCCTCCACTTT. Protein product: CASRHTGTFGSPLHF.

The genes are TRBV29-1 and TRBJ2-3; weak D call: TRBD2 (5 bases). CDR3 size: 16 residues. CDR1 is SQVTM and CDR2 is ANQGSEA in the germline V gene. V was pared by 2 bases and J by 0 bases, with 15 bases between. The CDR3 region is CSVEPSRRGSTDTQYF. The CDR3, as DNA: TGCAGCGTTGAACCCAGTAGGCGAGGGAGCACAGATACGCAGTATTTT.

J is TRBJ2-1 and V is TRBV28, with 8 bases that match TRBD2. Germline CDR1 MDHEN, CDR2 SYDVKM. CDR3 length: 15 residues. The CDR3 nucleotides are TGTGCGGGCCCCTCGCGGGAGGCCGGCCTTGATGAGCAGTTCTTC. Translation gives CAGPSREAGLDEQFF.

The rearrangement links TRBV7-9 to TRBJ1-2, with D perhaps matching TRBD1 (6 bases). CDR3 length: 16 amino acids. Germline V gene sequence: CDR1 SEHNR, CDR2 FQNEAQ (reference sequence). The V and J ends lost 2 bases and 5 bases respectively, with 18 bases between them. The CDR3 region has the DNA TGTGCCAGCAGCTTATCATATAGGACAGCCTCTTATGGCTACACCTTC. This translates into CASSLSYRTASYGYTF.

Here the CDR3 reads CASSVDGTGNEKLFF. The CDR3, as DNA: TGTGCCAGCAGCGTAGACGGGACAGGGAATGAAAAACTGTTTTTT. The rearrangement uses TRBV9 and TRBJ1-4; the match to TRBD1 covers 9 bases. The V gene end was trimmed by 0 bases and the J gene end by 5 bases; junction bases not matched to a gene: 2. The CDR3 length is 15 residues. Germline CDR1 and CDR2: SGDLS and YYNGEE.

J is TRBJ2-1 and V is TRBV3-1 (or the pseudogene TRBV3-2), with TRBD2 identical over 13 bases. There are 15 residues in the CDR3. Germline-derived CDR1 and CDR2 are LGHDT and YNNKEL (reference sequence). The ends lost 3 bases at V and 5 bases at J; junction bases unmatched: 1. The CDR3 loop reads CASSHGTSGNNEQFF. The CDR3 DNA reads TGTGCCAGCAGCCACGGGACTAGCGGGAACAATGAGCAGTTCTTC.

This chain links TRBV2 with TRBJ1-1; the match to TRBD1 covers 7 bases. The CDR3 has 13 amino acids. Germline V gives CDR1 SNHLY, CDR2 FYNNEI. J was trimmed by 7 bases and V by 2 bases; bases with no gene match: 4. CDR3 sequence: CASSELGGYEAFF. CDR3 DNA: TGTGCCAGCAGTGAACTAGGGGGCTATGAAGCTTTCTTT.